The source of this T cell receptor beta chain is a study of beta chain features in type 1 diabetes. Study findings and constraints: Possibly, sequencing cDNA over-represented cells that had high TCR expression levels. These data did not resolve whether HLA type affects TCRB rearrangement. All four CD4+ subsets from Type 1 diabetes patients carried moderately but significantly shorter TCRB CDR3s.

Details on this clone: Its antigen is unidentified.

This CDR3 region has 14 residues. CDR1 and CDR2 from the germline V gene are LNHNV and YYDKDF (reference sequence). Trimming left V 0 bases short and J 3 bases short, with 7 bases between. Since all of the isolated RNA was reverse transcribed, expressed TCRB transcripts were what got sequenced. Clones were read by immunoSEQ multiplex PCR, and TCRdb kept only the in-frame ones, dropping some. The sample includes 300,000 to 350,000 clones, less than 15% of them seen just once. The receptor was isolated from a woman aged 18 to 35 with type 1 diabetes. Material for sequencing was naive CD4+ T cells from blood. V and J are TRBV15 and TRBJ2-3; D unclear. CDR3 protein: CATSRDLRTDTQYF. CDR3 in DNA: TGTGCCACCAGCAGAGACCTACGGACAGATACGCAGTATTTT.